The present T cell receptor beta chain was sequenced within a study of T cells in Graves' hyperthyroidism and ophthalmopathy. With V trimmed by 7 bases and J by 10 bases, 12 bases remained unmatched. This CDR3 is built from 16 residues. Germline lookup yields CDR1 SNHLY and CDR2 FYNNEI. Regions amplified from RNA transcripts were the TCR beta CDR3 regions. Initially, a first-round RT-PCR of the TCR CDR3 employed the HTBI primer set. TCRdb reprocessed the multiplex PCR reads with MiXCR, giving one entry per CDR3 protein. The data hold roughly 420,000 distinct CDR3 sequences, with roughly an eighth observed a single time.

The genes are TRBV2 and TRBJ1-6; 11 bases match TRBD1. Sequencing was performed on blood. This sequence was found in a woman aged 18-29 years with Graves' hyperthyroidism. CDR3 sequence reads: CASTKTPGQGGSPLHF. In nucleotides, the CDR3 is TGTGCCAGCACCAAAACGCCGGGACAGGGGGGATCACCCCTCCACTTT.